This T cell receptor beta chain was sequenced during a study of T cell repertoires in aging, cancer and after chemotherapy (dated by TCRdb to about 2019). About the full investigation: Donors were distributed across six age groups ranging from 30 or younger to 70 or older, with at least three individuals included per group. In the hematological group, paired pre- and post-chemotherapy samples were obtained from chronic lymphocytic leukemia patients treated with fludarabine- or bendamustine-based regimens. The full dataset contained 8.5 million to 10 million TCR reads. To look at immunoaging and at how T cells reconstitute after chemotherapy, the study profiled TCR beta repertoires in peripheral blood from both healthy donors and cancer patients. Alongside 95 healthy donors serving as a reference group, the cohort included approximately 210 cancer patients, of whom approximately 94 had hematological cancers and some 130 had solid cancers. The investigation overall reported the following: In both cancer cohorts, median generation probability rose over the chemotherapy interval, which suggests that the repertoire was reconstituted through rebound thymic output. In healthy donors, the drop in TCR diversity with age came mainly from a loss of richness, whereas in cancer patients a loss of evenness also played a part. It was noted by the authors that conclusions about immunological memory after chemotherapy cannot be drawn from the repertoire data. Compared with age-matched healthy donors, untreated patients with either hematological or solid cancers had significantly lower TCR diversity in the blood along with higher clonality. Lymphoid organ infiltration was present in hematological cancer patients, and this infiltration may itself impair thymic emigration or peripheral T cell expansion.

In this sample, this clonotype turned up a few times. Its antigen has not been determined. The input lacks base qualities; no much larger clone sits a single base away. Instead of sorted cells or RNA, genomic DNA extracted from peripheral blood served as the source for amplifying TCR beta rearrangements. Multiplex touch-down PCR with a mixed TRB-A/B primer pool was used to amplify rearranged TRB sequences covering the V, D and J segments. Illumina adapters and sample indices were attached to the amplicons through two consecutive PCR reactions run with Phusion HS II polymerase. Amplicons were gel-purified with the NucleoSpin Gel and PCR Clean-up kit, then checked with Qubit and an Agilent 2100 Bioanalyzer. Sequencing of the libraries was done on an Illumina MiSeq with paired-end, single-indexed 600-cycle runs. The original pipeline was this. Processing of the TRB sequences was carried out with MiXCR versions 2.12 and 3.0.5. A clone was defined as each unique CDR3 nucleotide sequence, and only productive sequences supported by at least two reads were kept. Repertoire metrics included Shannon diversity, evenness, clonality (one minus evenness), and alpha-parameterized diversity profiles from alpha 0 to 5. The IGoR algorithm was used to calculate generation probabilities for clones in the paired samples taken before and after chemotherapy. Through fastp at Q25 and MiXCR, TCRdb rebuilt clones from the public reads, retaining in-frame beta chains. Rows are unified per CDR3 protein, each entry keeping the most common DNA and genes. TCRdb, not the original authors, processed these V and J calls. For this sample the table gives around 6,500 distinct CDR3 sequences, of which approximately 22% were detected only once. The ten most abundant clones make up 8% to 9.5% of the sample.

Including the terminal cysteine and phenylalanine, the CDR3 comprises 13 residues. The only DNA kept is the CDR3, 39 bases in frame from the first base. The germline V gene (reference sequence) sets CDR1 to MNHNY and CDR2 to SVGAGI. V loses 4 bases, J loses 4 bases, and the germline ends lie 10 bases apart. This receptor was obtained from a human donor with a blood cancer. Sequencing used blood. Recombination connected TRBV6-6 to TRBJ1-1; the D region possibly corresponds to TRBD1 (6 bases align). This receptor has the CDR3 CASSSEGGTEAFF. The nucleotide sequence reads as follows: TGTGCCAGCAGTTCCGAGGGGGGCACTGAAGCTTTCTTT.